This TCR beta chain was retrieved from a study of T cell responses to AZD1222 COVID-19 vaccine. Whole-study findings and limits: Repertoires were collected only later (after the peak T cell response had occurred). Baseline serostatus was positive in only a handful of AZD1222 recipients.

Assay: immunoSEQ multiplex PCR; the TCRdb copy retains only in-frame clones and omits some. The data contain some 120,000 clones, about 90% of them singletons. Worth noting for this clone: Its antigen remains unidentified.

V was pared by 0 bases and J by 0 bases, with 9 bases between. The CDR3 runs 16 residues. Germline CDR1 LNHDA, CDR2 SQIVND (reference sequence). The specimen comprised peripheral blood, sampled on day 0 of MenACWY control vaccination. This TCR was sampled from an adult in good health. The chain is built from TRBV19 and TRBJ1-3, with D hard to call. The CDR3 here is CASSIDVQSSGNTIYF. The CDR3 nucleotides are TGTGCCAGTAGTATAGATGTACAGAGCTCTGGAAACACCATATATTTT.